This TCR beta chain was sequenced for a study of blood T cell repertoires in COVID-19. On the study more broadly: PBMCs, B-cell-depleted T cells, or T cells were the source of the cDNA or gDNA that made up the material.

Living in 25 or so US areas, the participants were between roughly 18 and 89 years of age. Cohort 3 recovered donors had two negative PCRs, clearance, or symptom resolution. Per the authors' pipeline: From reference gene primer amplification, estimates of nucleated cell counts were derived. The method was immunoSEQ multiplex PCR; TCRdb's version includes in-frame clones alone and lacks a portion of them. The V and J calls and clone size are taken from that table; D and trimming were inferred from the DNA. The data contain roughly 330,000 clones, approximately 89% of them singletons. This clone was seen a handful of times. The length of the CDR3 is 14 residues. Deletions cut 4 bases from V and 8 bases from J, with 17 bases between. Germline loops: CDR1 MNHEY, CDR2 SVGAGI.

The chain combines TRBV6-5 with TRBJ1-1, with D maybe TRBD1 (6 bases). The TCR originated in a man aged 25 to 40 who had recovered from COVID-19. What was sequenced was PBMCs or T cells enriched from blood (not recorded which). The CDR3 region is CASSFFGQFGEAFF. CDR3 DNA sequence: TGTGCCAGCAGTTTCTTCGGACAGTTTGGGGAAGCTTTCTTT.